This is a list of T cell receptor beta chains from one sample in a study of radiation and T cells in renal cell carcinoma. Generated by immunoSEQ multiplex PCR, the TCRdb table keeps only in-frame clones and is missing some. The sample holds around 77,000 clones, roughly 85% seen once. Specimen: blood, collected from a patient whose treatment included radiotherapy and nephrectomy. The receptors stem from a woman aged 55-69 years with renal cell carcinoma. Each CDR3 is given with its conserved first and last residue. The order of the fields is D gene, J gene, clone size, V gene, CDR3 protein, CDR3 DNA. D genes are given only for firm matches. Only some rows state a clone size, as once, few, many or a class for expanded clones.

D gene: -
J gene: TRBJ1-1
clone size: -
V gene: TRBV19
CDR3 protein: CASSGTRKDGVNTEAFF
CDR3 DNA: TGTGCCAGTAGCGGGACTAGAAAAGACGGGGTGAACACTGAAGCTTTCTTT

D gene: TRBD1
J gene: TRBJ1-2
clone size: -
V gene: TRBV27
CDR3 protein: CASSFRDREGGYTF
CDR3 DNA: TGTGCCAGCAGTTTCCGTGACAGGGAAGGAGGCTACACCTTC

D gene: -
J gene: TRBJ2-3
clone size: -
V gene: TRBV27
CDR3 protein: CASSFAYSTDTQYF
CDR3 DNA: TGTGCCAGCAGTTTCGCATATAGCACAGATACGCAGTATTTT

D gene: -
J gene: TRBJ1-2
clone size: -
V gene: TRBV18
CDR3 protein: CASSIGTTGYTF
CDR3 DNA: TGTGCCAGCTCAATCGGGACAACTGGTTACACCTTC

D gene: TRBD1
J gene: TRBJ2-7
clone size: -
V gene: TRBV11-2
CDR3 protein: CASSPVTGIPYEQYF
CDR3 DNA: TGTGCCAGCAGCCCGGTGACAGGGATCCCCTACGAGCAGTACTTC

D gene: TRBD1
J gene: TRBJ1-5
clone size: -
V gene: TRBV28
CDR3 protein: CASSPRTGISNQPQHF
CDR3 DNA: TGTGCCAGCAGTCCTCGGACAGGAATTAGCAATCAGCCCCAGCATTTT

D gene: -
J gene: TRBJ2-7
clone size: -
V gene: TRBV6-5
CDR3 protein: CASSYAYEQYF
CDR3 DNA: TGTGCCAGCAGTTACGCGTACGAGCAGTACTTC

D gene: TRBD1
J gene: TRBJ1-4
clone size: -
V gene: TRBV27
CDR3 protein: CASSLGRGIEKLFF
CDR3 DNA: TGTGCCAGCAGTTTGGGCAGGGGGATTGAAAAACTGTTTTTT

D gene: -
J gene: TRBJ2-7
clone size: -
V gene: TRBV5-4
CDR3 protein: CASSLVRVSYEQYF
CDR3 DNA: TGTGCCAGCAGCTTGGTGCGGGTCTCCTACGAGCAGTACTTC

D gene: -
J gene: TRBJ2-5
clone size: -
V gene: TRBV6-6
CDR3 protein: CASSYNGGETQYF
CDR3 DNA: TGTGCCAGCAGTTATAACGGGGGAGAGACCCAGTACTTC

D gene: -
J gene: TRBJ1-2
clone size: -
V gene: TRBV2
CDR3 protein: CASTQSGAGYTF
CDR3 DNA: TGTGCCAGCACTCAAAGTGGAGCGGGCTACACCTTC

D gene: -
J gene: TRBJ2-7
clone size: -
V gene: TRBV7-9
CDR3 protein: CASSLEDRSYEQYF
CDR3 DNA: TGTGCCAGCAGCTTAGAGGACCGGTCCTACGAGCAGTACTTC

D gene: -
J gene: TRBJ1-2
clone size: few
V gene: TRBV28
CDR3 protein: CASRVYNYGYTF
CDR3 DNA: TGTGCCAGCAGGGTTTATAACTATGGCTACACCTTC

D gene: -
J gene: TRBJ2-7
clone size: -
V gene: TRBV6-6
CDR3 protein: CASIPGPRNEQYF
CDR3 DNA: TGTGCCAGCATCCCGGGACCCCGAAACGAGCAGTACTTC

D gene: -
J gene: TRBJ2-6
clone size: -
V gene: TRBV6-1
CDR3 protein: CASSGTHAGVSGANVLTF
CDR3 DNA: TGTGCCAGCAGTGGAACCCACGCCGGAGTCTCTGGGGCCAACGTCCTGACTTTC

D gene: -
J gene: TRBJ2-5
clone size: -
V gene: TRBV11-2
CDR3 protein: CASSLDGGVQETQYF
CDR3 DNA: TGTGCCAGCAGCTTAGATGGAGGGGTCCAAGAGACCCAGTACTTC

D gene: -
J gene: TRBJ2-7
clone size: -
V gene: TRBV29-1
CDR3 protein: CSVVETENSYEQYF
CDR3 DNA: TGCAGCGTTGTAGAGACAGAGAACTCCTACGAGCAGTACTTC

D gene: TRBD1
J gene: TRBJ2-1
clone size: -
V gene: TRBV5-4
CDR3 protein: CASTPQGAVNEQFF
CDR3 DNA: TGTGCCAGCACTCCCCAGGGGGCCGTTAATGAGCAGTTCTTC

D gene: -
J gene: TRBJ1-2
clone size: few
V gene: TRBV2
CDR3 protein: CASSQGYYGYTF
CDR3 DNA: TGTGCCAGCAGTCAAGGATACTATGGCTACACCTTC

D gene: TRBD2
J gene: TRBJ2-3
clone size: -
V gene: TRBV28
CDR3 protein: CASSFPLRLAGGTDTQYF
CDR3 DNA: TGTGCCAGCAGTTTTCCGTTACGACTAGCGGGGGGCACAGATACGCAGTATTTT

D gene: TRBD1
J gene: TRBJ2-3
clone size: -
V gene: TRBV4-1
CDR3 protein: CASSPPPDRIEADTQYF
CDR3 DNA: TGCGCCAGCAGCCCTCCCCCGGACAGGATCGAGGCGGATACGCAGTATTTT

D gene: -
J gene: TRBJ2-1
clone size: -
V gene: TRBV28
CDR3 protein: CASSLSGRANEQFF
CDR3 DNA: TGTGCCAGCAGTTTATCGGGCAGGGCAAATGAGCAGTTCTTC

D gene: TRBD1
J gene: TRBJ2-7
clone size: -
V gene: TRBV5-4
CDR3 protein: CASSLVSGTGSYEQYF
CDR3 DNA: TGTGCCAGCAGCTTGGTGAGTGGGACAGGCTCCTACGAGCAGTACTTC

D gene: TRBD1
J gene: TRBJ1-5
clone size: -
V gene: TRBV9
CDR3 protein: CASSAGQARNQPQHF
CDR3 DNA: TGTGCCAGCAGCGCAGGACAGGCCAGAAATCAGCCCCAGCATTTT

D gene: -
J gene: TRBJ1-5
clone size: -
V gene: TRBV18
CDR3 protein: CASSPTGGNQPQHF
CDR3 DNA: TGTGCCAGCTCACCGACAGGCGGCAATCAGCCCCAGCATTTT

D gene: TRBD1
J gene: TRBJ1-2
clone size: -
V gene: TRBV6-5
CDR3 protein: CAISAVQGVYYGYTF
CDR3 DNA: TGTGCCATCAGTGCAGTACAGGGGGTCTACTATGGCTACACCTTC

D gene: -
J gene: TRBJ2-2
clone size: -
V gene: TRBV5-1
CDR3 protein: CASSSGVPGNTGELFF
CDR3 DNA: TGCGCCAGCAGCTCAGGGGTCCCGGGAAACACCGGGGAGCTGTTTTTT

D gene: -
J gene: TRBJ2-5
clone size: -
V gene: TRBV29-1
CDR3 protein: CSVRGGQETQYF
CDR3 DNA: TGCAGCGTTAGGGGCGGTCAAGAGACCCAGTACTTC

D gene: TRBD1
J gene: TRBJ2-2
clone size: -
V gene: TRBV7-3
CDR3 protein: CASSRPGQPTGELFF
CDR3 DNA: TGTGCCAGCAGCCGTCCGGGACAGCCCACCGGGGAGCTGTTTTTT

D gene: -
J gene: TRBJ1-1
clone size: -
V gene: TRBV14
CDR3 protein: CASSQRRVMNTEAFF
CDR3 DNA: TGTGCCAGCAGCCAGAGAAGGGTGATGAACACTGAAGCTTTCTTT

D gene: -
J gene: TRBJ2-2
clone size: once
V gene: TRBV7-3
CDR3 protein: CASSSGNTGELFF
CDR3 DNA: TGTGCCAGCAGCTCGGGGAACACCGGGGAGCTGTTTTTT

D gene: -
J gene: TRBJ2-7
clone size: -
V gene: TRBV28
CDR3 protein: CASSLDSISYEQYF
CDR3 DNA: TGTGCCAGCAGCCTGGACAGCATTTCCTACGAGCAGTACTTC

D gene: TRBD1
J gene: TRBJ1-5
clone size: -
V gene: TRBV5-6
CDR3 protein: CASSSHYDRGFYQPQHF
CDR3 DNA: TGTGCCAGCAGCTCCCACTACGACAGGGGATTTTATCAGCCCCAGCATTTT

D gene: -
J gene: TRBJ2-7
clone size: -
V gene: TRBV5-1
CDR3 protein: CASSLEPAYEQYF
CDR3 DNA: TGCGCCAGCAGCTTGGAGCCGGCCTACGAGCAGTACTTC

D gene: TRBD1
J gene: TRBJ2-7
clone size: -
V gene: TRBV11-3
CDR3 protein: CASSPRRTGKDEQYF
CDR3 DNA: TGTGCCAGCAGCCCGCGCCGGACAGGGAAGGACGAGCAGTACTTC

D gene: -
J gene: TRBJ1-1
clone size: -
V gene: TRBV11-2
CDR3 protein: CASRGAEGMNTEAFF
CDR3 DNA: TGTGCCAGCAGAGGGGCGGAGGGAATGAACACTGAAGCTTTCTTT

D gene: -
J gene: TRBJ2-5
clone size: once
V gene: TRBV2
CDR3 protein: CASTLFGVQETQYF
CDR3 DNA: TGTGCCAGTACCTTATTCGGGGTTCAAGAGACCCAGTACTTC

D gene: -
J gene: TRBJ2-1
clone size: few
V gene: TRBV27
CDR3 protein: CASSLGGRPAYNEQFF
CDR3 DNA: TGTGCCAGCAGTTTAGGGGGTCGGCCAGCCTACAATGAGCAGTTCTTC

D gene: -
J gene: TRBJ1-2
clone size: -
V gene: TRBV6-5
CDR3 protein: CASSQLRGAAYGYTF
CDR3 DNA: TGTGCCAGCAGTCAACTCAGGGGAGCGGCCTATGGCTACACCTTC

D gene: TRBD1
J gene: TRBJ2-7
clone size: -
V gene: TRBV9
CDR3 protein: CASSVGDRSRLYF
CDR3 DNA: TGTGCCAGCAGCGTAGGGGACAGGAGTAGGCTGTACTTC

D gene: -
J gene: TRBJ2-3
clone size: few
V gene: TRBV5-1
CDR3 protein: CASSPSADTQYF
CDR3 DNA: TGCGCCAGCAGCCCCTCGGCAGATACGCAGTATTTT

D gene: -
J gene: TRBJ2-7
clone size: -
V gene: TRBV5-1
CDR3 protein: CASSSGYEQYF
CDR3 DNA: TGCGCCAGCAGCTCCGGATACGAGCAGTACTTC

D gene: TRBD2
J gene: TRBJ2-3
clone size: -
V gene: TRBV4-1
CDR3 protein: CASSQRGGPDTQYF
CDR3 DNA: TGCGCCAGCAGCCAGCGGGGGGGCCCAGATACGCAGTATTTT

D gene: -
J gene: TRBJ2-1
clone size: -
V gene: TRBV6-5
CDR3 protein: CASSYSGAEQFF
CDR3 DNA: TGTGCCAGCAGTTACTCGGGTGCTGAGCAGTTCTTC

D gene: TRBD1
J gene: TRBJ1-4
clone size: -
V gene: TRBV5-1
CDR3 protein: CASSSEGAANEKLFF
CDR3 DNA: TGCGCCAGCAGCTCGGAGGGGGCAGCTAATGAAAAACTGTTTTTT

D gene: -
J gene: TRBJ1-2
clone size: few
V gene: TRBV5-4
CDR3 protein: CASSPGGLHGYTF
CDR3 DNA: TGTGCCAGCAGCCCCGGGGGGCTTCATGGCTACACCTTC

D gene: -
J gene: TRBJ2-2
clone size: -
V gene: TRBV6-5
CDR3 protein: CASSYPGNNGELFF
CDR3 DNA: TGTGCCAGCAGTTACCCCGGGAATAACGGGGAGCTGTTTTTT

D gene: TRBD2
J gene: TRBJ2-3
clone size: -
V gene: TRBV15
CDR3 protein: CATSRAGGRPDTQYF
CDR3 DNA: TGTGCCACCAGCAGAGCGGGAGGGCGCCCAGATACGCAGTATTTT

D gene: TRBD1
J gene: TRBJ1-3
clone size: -
V gene: TRBV29-1
CDR3 protein: CSVEEVQGAGNTIYF
CDR3 DNA: TGCAGCGTTGAAGAGGTACAGGGGGCTGGAAACACCATATATTTT

D gene: TRBD1
J gene: TRBJ1-2
clone size: -
V gene: TRBV6-6
CDR3 protein: CASSYRTGHGYTF
CDR3 DNA: TGTGCCAGCAGTTACCGGACAGGGCATGGCTACACCTTC

D gene: -
J gene: TRBJ2-5
clone size: -
V gene: TRBV29-1
CDR3 protein: CSVEGKTVETQYF
CDR3 DNA: TGCAGCGTGGAGGGCAAGACAGTGGAGACCCAGTACTTC

D gene: -
J gene: TRBJ1-4
clone size: -
V gene: TRBV5-6
CDR3 protein: CASSLNPQNEKLFF
CDR3 DNA: TGTGCCAGCAGTCTGAATCCCCAAAATGAAAAACTGTTTTTT

D gene: TRBD2
J gene: TRBJ2-1
clone size: -
V gene: TRBV7-9
CDR3 protein: CASSPTSGRANEQFF
CDR3 DNA: TGTGCCAGCAGTCCGACTAGCGGGAGGGCTAATGAGCAGTTCTTC

D gene: -
J gene: TRBJ2-2
clone size: -
V gene: TRBV29-1
CDR3 protein: CSALPRGLPTGELFF
CDR3 DNA: TGCAGCGCCCTTCCCAGGGGTTTGCCAACCGGGGAGCTGTTTTTT

D gene: -
J gene: TRBJ1-2
clone size: -
V gene: TRBV7-2
CDR3 protein: CASSLGPGARGYTF
CDR3 DNA: TGTGCCAGCAGCTTAGGCCCGGGGGCGCGTGGCTACACCTTC